Described below is a single T cell receptor (beta chain) sequence and its context. As for treatment: oral pan-JAK inhibitor, 5-10 mg twice daily. This sample stems from a study of CD8+ T cells in alopecia areata. The CDR3 length is 15 residues. V was pared by 1 base and J by 4 bases, with 4 bases of the junction left unmatched. CDR1 SGHTA and CDR2 FQGNSA come from the germline V gene. Sequencing templates came from extracted RNA that was reverse transcribed into cDNA. TCRdb keeps only in-frame clones here, not all; method: immunoSEQ multiplex PCR. In the table there are some 190,000 clones, 45% to 60% of which are singletons.

The sample in question was CD8+ T cells sorted from blood, obtained at week 52, from a patient treated with tofacitinib. The chain carries TRBV7-2 and TRBJ1-1; 9 nucleotides line up with TRBD1. The TCR comes from a human donor with alopecia areata. The CDR3 nucleotides are TGTGCCAGCAGCTTAGTGGGACAGGGCGGCACTGAAGCTTTCTTT. Its protein is CASSLVGQGGTEAFF.